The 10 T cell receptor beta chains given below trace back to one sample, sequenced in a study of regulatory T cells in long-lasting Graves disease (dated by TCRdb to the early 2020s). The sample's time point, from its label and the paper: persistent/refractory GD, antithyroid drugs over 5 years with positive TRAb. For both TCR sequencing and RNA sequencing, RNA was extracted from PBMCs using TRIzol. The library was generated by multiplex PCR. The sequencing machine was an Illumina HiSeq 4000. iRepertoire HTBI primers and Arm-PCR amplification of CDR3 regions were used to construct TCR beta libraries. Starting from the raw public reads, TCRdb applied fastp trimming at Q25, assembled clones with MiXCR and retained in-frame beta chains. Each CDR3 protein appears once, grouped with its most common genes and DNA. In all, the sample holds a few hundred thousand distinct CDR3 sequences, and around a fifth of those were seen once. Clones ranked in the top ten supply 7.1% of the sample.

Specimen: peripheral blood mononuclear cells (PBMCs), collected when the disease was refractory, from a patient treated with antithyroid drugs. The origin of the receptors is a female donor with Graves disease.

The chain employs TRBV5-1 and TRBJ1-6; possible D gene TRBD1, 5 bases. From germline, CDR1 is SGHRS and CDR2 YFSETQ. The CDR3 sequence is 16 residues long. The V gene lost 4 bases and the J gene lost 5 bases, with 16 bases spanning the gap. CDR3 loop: CASSLGPSEDNSPLHF. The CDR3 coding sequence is TGCGCCAGCAGCCTGGGACCTTCCGAGGATAATTCACCCCTCCACTTT.

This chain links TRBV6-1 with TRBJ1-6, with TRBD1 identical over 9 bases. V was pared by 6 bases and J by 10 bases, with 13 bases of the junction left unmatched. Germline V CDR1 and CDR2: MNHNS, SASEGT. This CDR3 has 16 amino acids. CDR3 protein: CASSELGPGQGSPLHF. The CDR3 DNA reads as TGTGCCAGCAGCGAACTCGGGCCGGGACAGGGATCACCCCTCCACTTT.

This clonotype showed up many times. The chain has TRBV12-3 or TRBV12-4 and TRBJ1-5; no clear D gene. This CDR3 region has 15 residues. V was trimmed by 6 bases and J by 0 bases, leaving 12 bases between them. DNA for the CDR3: TGTGCCAGCAGCAAAGAAATGGGTAGCAATCAGCCCCAGCATTTT. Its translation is CASSKEMGSNQPQHF.

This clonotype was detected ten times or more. The CDR3 is CASSSRATTFYEQYF. CDR3 DNA: TGTGCCAGCAGTTCCCGAGCGACAACTTTCTACGAGCAGTACTTC. The chain links TRBV6-5 to TRBJ2-7; D is unclear. The CDR3 spans 15 residues. V was cut by 4 bases and J by 3 bases, with 16 bases left in between. Looked up from germline, CDR1 is MNHEY and CDR2 is SVGAGI.

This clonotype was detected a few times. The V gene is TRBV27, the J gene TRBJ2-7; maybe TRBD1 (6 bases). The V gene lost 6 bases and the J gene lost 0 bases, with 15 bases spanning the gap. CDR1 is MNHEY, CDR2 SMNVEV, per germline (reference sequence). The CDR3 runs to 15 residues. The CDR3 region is CASSVTGTTSYEQYF. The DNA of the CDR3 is TGTGCCAGCAGCGTCACCGGGACAACCTCCTACGAGCAGTACTTC.

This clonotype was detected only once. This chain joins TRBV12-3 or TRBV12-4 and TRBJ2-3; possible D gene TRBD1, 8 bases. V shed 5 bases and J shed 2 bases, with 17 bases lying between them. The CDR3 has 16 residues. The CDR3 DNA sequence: TGTGCCAGCAGTCAGGGGGCGCGGGAGATCACAGATACGCAGTATTTT. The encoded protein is CASSQGAREITDTQYF.

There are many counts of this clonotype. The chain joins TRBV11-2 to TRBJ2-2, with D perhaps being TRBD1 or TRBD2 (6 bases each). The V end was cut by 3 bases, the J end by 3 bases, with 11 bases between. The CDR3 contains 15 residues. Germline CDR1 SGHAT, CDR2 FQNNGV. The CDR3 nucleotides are TGTGCCAGCAGCTTGGGGGGCGCGTACACCGGGGAGCTGTTTTTT. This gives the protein CASSLGGAYTGELFF.

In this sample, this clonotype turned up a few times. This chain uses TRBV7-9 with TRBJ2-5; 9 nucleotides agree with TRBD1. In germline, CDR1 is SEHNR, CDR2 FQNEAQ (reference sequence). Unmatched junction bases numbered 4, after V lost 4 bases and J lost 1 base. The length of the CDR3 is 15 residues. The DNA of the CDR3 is TGTGCCAGCAGCTGGGGACAGGGACTCCAAGAGACCCAGTACTTC. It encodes CASSWGQGLQETQYF. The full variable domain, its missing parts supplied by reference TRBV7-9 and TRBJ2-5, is DTGVSQNPRHKITKRGQNVTFRCDPISEHNRLYWYRQTLGQGPEFLTYFQNEAQLEKSRLLSDRFSAERPKGSFSTLEIQRTEQGDSAMYLCASSWGQGLQETQYFGPGTRLLVL.

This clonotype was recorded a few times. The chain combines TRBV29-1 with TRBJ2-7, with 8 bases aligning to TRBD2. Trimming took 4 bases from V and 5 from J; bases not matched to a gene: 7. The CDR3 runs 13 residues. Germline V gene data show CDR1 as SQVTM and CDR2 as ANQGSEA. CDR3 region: CSVGGLALHEQYF. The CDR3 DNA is TGCAGCGTTGGAGGACTAGCATTACACGAGCAGTACTTC.

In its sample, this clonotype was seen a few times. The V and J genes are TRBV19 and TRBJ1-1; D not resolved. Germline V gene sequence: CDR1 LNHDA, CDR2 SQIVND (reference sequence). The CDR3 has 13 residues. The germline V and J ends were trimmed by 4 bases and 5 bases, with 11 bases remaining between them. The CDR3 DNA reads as TGTGCCAGTAGTACGAGCCCCGGGACTGAAGCTTTCTTT. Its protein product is CASSTSPGTEAFF. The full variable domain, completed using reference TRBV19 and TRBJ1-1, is DGGITQSPKYLFRKEGQNVTLSCEQNLNHDAMYWYRQDPGQGLRLIYYSQIVNDFQKGDIAEGYSVSREKKESFPLTVTSAQKNPTAFYLCASSTSPGTEAFFGQGTRLTVV.